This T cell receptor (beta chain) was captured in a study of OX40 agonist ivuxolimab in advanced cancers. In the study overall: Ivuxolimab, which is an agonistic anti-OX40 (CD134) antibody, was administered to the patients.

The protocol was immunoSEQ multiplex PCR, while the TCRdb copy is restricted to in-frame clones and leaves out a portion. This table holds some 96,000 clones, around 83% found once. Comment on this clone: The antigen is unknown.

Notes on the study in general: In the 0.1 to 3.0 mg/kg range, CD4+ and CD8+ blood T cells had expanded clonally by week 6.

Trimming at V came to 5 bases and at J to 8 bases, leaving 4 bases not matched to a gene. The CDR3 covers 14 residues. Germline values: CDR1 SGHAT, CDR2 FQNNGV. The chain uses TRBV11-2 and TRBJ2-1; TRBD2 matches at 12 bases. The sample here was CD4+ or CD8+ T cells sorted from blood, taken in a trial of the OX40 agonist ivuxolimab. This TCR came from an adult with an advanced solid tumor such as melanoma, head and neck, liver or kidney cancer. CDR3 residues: CASSPTSGSYEQFF. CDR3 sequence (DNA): TGTGCCAGCAGCCCGACTAGCGGGAGCTATGAGCAGTTCTTC.